This T cell receptor beta chain was obtained from a study of blood T cell repertoires in COVID-19 (dated by TCRdb to 2020 to 2021). Some background on the complete study: Samples covering the acute and convalescent phases of COVID-19 were provided by collaborators in the United States, Italy and Spain. The material from the prospective study consisted of cDNA or gDNA derived from T cells, B-cell-depleted T cells, or PBMCs. The dataset comprised deeply sampled blood TCRbeta repertoires from subjects exposed to, actively infected with, or recovered from COVID-19. The repertoires were made available in a free public database intended to serve as a resource for research on the immune response to SARS-CoV-2. Samples came from the ongoing ImmuneRACE study (first 160 participants) plus 1,254 subjects from 6 global collaborators. Sample metadata almost always included a de-identified subject ID, COVID-19 status, age in years and sex. HLA class I and class II types, where available, came from metadata supplied by the sample provider rather than from assay-based typing.

TCRbeta CDR3 regions were amplified from genomic DNA by means of the immunoSEQ Assay, a bias-controlled multiplex PCR. The authors processed their data as follows. Nucleated cell counts per sample were estimated from amplification of reference gene primers within the assay. Sequence reads were collapsed and filtered to measure the absolute abundance of every unique TCRbeta CDR3 rearrangement. For each sample, productive Simpson clonality was calculated as the square root of Simpson's diversity index over productive rearrangements. TCRdb mirrors the immuneACCESS table, restricted to in-frame sequences. Some clones are absent from its copies; in checked studies, under half trace to an unresolved V gene, and the reason for the others is unknown. V, J and clone size are those of that table, while D and trimming were read from the DNA. Counted in this sample were nearly 250,000 clones; about 80% of them appeared once. The ten top clones hold around 1.8% of the sample.

Reading the germline V gene gives CDR1 SGHRS and CDR2 YFSETQ. The V and J ends are trimmed by 0 bases and 4 bases, leaving 11 bases between them. Its CDR3 holds 15 amino acids, cysteine through phenylalanine. This entry keeps only the CDR3 DNA: 45 bases, framed from base 1. Regarding this clone: The clone's antigen remains unknown. No much larger clone exists at a distance of one base, and base qualities are not known.

Collaborating institutions collected whole blood in K2EDTA tubes following their own protocols. For TCRbeta analysis, collaborators shipped samples in one of three forms: frozen whole blood, isolated PBMCs, or DNA extracted from either of those sample types. The investigation overall reported the following: Clinical and demographic metadata were provided uncurated, with the amount varying by source and participant.

The source is a woman aged 80 or over with acute or convalescent COVID-19. Sequencing was carried out using peripheral blood. The sequence joins TRBV5-1 to TRBJ2-4, and TRBD2 may be the D gene, going by 7 matching bases. The sequenced DNA is TGCGCCAGCAGCTTGGAGGGGGGGCGGAAAAACATTCAGTACTTC. This codes for CASSLEGGRKNIQYF.